The clone carrying this T cell receptor beta chain has more than one count but fewer than ten. In the original workflow: Estimates of nucleated cell counts were drawn from the amplification of reference gene primers. Sequencing used immunoSEQ multiplex PCR; TCRdb keeps in-frame clones, though not all of them. The V and J calls and clone size come from that table; D and trimming were worked out from the DNA. The sample has 100,000 to 120,000 clones; less than 90% are singletons. The entry originates in a study of blood T cell repertoires in COVID-19. On the study more broadly: There were acute and convalescent COVID-19 samples, and they came from the United States, Italy and Spain. T cells, B-cell-depleted T cells, or PBMCs provided the cDNA or gDNA that served as material.

The material sequenced was peripheral blood. This clonotype was obtained from a man aged 50 or older with acute or convalescent COVID-19.

CDR3 in amino acids: CASSFGQGISYEQYF. The DNA for the CDR3 is TGCGCCAGCAGCTTCGGACAGGGGATCTCCTACGAGCAGTACTTC. J is TRBJ2-7 and V is TRBV5-1; TRBD1 agrees at 9 bases. In germline, CDR1 is SGHRS, CDR2 YFSETQ. The junction had 3 bases not matched to a gene; V was cut back by 2 bases and J by 0 bases. The length of the CDR3 is 15 residues.